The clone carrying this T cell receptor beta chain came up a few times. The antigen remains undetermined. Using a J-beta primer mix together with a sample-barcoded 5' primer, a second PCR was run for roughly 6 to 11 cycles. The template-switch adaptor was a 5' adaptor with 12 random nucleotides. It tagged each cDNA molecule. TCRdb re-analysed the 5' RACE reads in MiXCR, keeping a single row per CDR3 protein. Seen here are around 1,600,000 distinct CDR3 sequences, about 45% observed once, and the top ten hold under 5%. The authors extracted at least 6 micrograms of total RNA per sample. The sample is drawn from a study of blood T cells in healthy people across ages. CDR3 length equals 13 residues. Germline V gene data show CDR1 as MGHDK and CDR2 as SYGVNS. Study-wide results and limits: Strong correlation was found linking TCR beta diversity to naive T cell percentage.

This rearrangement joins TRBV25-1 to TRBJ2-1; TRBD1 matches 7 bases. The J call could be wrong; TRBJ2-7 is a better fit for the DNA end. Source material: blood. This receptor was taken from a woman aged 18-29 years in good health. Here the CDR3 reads CASSKQGYNEQYF. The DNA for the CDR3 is TGTGCCAGCAGTAAACAGGGGTACAATGAGCAGTACTTC.